This paragraph covers one T cell receptor beta chain sequence. This record belongs to a study of T cell changes during pregnancy in multiple sclerosis. The assay was immunoSEQ multiplex PCR, and TCRdb's table has in-frame clones only and misses some. The table lists about 66,000 clones, 91% of them singletons. The source is a female donor with multiple sclerosis, enrolled in a pregnancy study. This material consisted of CD8+ T cells from peripheral blood mononuclear cells, taken before pregnancy.

For the CDR3, the DNA is TGCGCCAGCAGACCCGGGACAGACCTTAATCAGCCCCAGCATTTT. It translates to CASRPGTDLNQPQHF. V gene TRBV5-1 combines with J gene TRBJ1-5, with 7 bases aligning to TRBD1. V lost 5 bases and J lost 4; bases outside the gene matches: 9. Germline CDR1 is SGHRS and CDR2 is YFSETQ. The CDR3 is made up of 15 amino acids.